The 19 T cell receptor beta chains below all came from one sample that was sequenced in a study of tumor-infiltrating lymphocytes in primary liver carcinoma. Extraction of RNA together with DNA used about 17-34 mg of unsorted bulk tissue. The template, roughly 0.45 ug total RNA, yielded TCR beta cDNA made with a constant-region primer. Libraries of TCR beta came from three nested multiplex PCR rounds with slightly modified ARM-PCR. For roughly 10 cycles apiece, the opening two PCR rounds ran with TRBV1-TRBV30 forward primers and a C-beta reverse primer. TCRdb re-analysed the multiplex PCR reads in MiXCR, keeping a single row per CDR3 protein. The sample contains approximately 73,000 distinct CDR3 sequences, about two thirds of which appear only once. Sequencing used liver tumor tissue from sampling region 4. Subset meaning: tumor region T4, right-lateral pole. The origin of the receptors is a woman aged 55-69 years with primary liver carcinoma and hepatitis B virus infection.

J is TRBJ1-5 and V is TRBV18; D is unclear. The CDR3 length is 14 residues. V dropped 5 bases and J dropped 6 bases, with 14 bases sitting between them. Germline V CDR1 and CDR2: KGHSH, LQKENI. Written as DNA, the CDR3 is TGTGCCAGCTCAAACCAAGGTCTTGGTCAGCCCCAGCATTTT. This sequence encodes CASSNQGLGQPQHF. Full variable domain (rest looked up from reference TRBV18 and TRBJ1-5): NAGVMQNPRHLVRRRGQEARLRCSPMKGHSHVYWYRQLPEEGLKFMVYLQKENIIDESGMPKERFSAEFPKEGPSILRIQQVVRGDSAAYFCASSNQGLGQPQHFGDGTRLSIL.

To note about this clonotype: One junction end does not reproduce the germline sequence, and a read error may be involved. This chain links TRBV6-5 with TRBJ2-7; 14 positions agree with TRBD2. Looked up from germline, CDR1 is MNHEY and CDR2 is SVGAGI. The CDR3 covers 16 residues. CDR3 sequence reads: CTSSDQGLAGAGEQYF. CDR3 sequence (DNA): TGTACCAGCAGTGACCAGGGACTAGCGGGAGCTGGCGAGCAGTACTTC.

This clonotype was counted many times. The chain combines TRBV30 with TRBJ2-7, with D hard to call. V was pared by 5 bases and J by 2 bases, with 16 bases between. Germline CDR1 GTSNPN, CDR2 SVGIG (reference sequence). The CDR3 length is 14 residues. The CDR3 coding sequence is TGTGCCTGGGGGATACTTCCTCGACCCTACGAGCAGTACTTC. Translated: CAWGILPRPYEQYF.

Turning to this clonotype: The junction shows a germline mismatch at one end, possibly a read error. The chain links TRBV4-1 to TRBJ2-7; no reliable D call. The CDR3 length is 13 residues. The V gene's germline CDR1 is MGHRA and CDR2 YSYEKL. CDR3 sequence: CTSSHPNSYDQYF. As DNA, the CDR3 is TGCACCAGCAGCCATCCTAACTCCTACGACCAGTACTTC.

In this sample, this clonotype turned up many times. The chain uses TRBV28 and TRBJ1-4; D is undetermined. V dropped 4 bases and J dropped 10 bases, with 22 bases sitting between them. The germline V gene has CDR1 MDHEN and CDR2 SYDVKM. The CDR3 extends over 16 amino acids. DNA of the CDR3: TGTGCCAGCAGTTCCCAAGTTCCCTCCAACATTTCAAAACTGTTTTTT. It translates to CASSSQVPSNISKLFF.

This clonotype came up once. The rearrangement links TRBV29-1 to TRBJ2-5, with 8 bases that match TRBD2. V was clipped by 4 bases and J by 1 base; unmatched bases: 5. This CDR3 has 14 residues. In germline, CDR1 is SQVTM, CDR2 ANQGSEA. CDR3 in amino acids: CSVVERGSQETQYF. Written as DNA, the CDR3 is TGCAGCGTTGTCGAGCGGGGGTCCCAAGAGACCCAGTACTTC.

This clonotype came up many times. The chain joins TRBV4-2 to TRBJ2-7; perhaps TRBD2 as D (5 bases). Germline V gene lookup returns CDR1 LGHNA and CDR2 YNFKEQ. V was cut by 0 bases and J by 2 bases, with 14 bases left in between. The CDR3 loop spans 16 amino acids. CDR3 sequence: CASSQDGSGSPYEQYF. CDR3 coding DNA: TGTGCCAGCAGCCAAGATGGGAGCGGATCCCCCTACGAGCAGTACTTC.

Comments on this clonotype: At one boundary the junction diverges from the germline segment, which might be a read error. The V gene is TRBV4-1, the J gene TRBJ2-1; 8 bases map to TRBD1. Germline CDR1 and CDR2: MGHRA and YSYEKL. The CDR3 totals 15 residues. CDR3 DNA sequence: TGCGCTAGCAGCCAAGCAGGCAGGGGGCGGAACGAGCAGTTCTTC. Protein: CASSQAGRGRNEQFF.

Comments on this clonotype: With a much larger clone just one base away, this may be a read error. The chain combines TRBV28 with TRBJ1-2; D is perhaps TRBD1 (6 bases). The CDR3 sequence is 14 residues long. V was shortened by 7 bases and J by 8 bases, with 20 bases between the two germline ends. From germline, CDR1 is MDHEN and CDR2 SYDVKM. The CDR3: CASNPAGDLRGYTF. For the CDR3, the DNA is TGTGCCAGCAACCCCGCAGGGGATCTTCGGGGCTACACCTTC.

The rearrangement uses TRBV4-2 and TRBJ2-7; the match to TRBD1 covers 9 bases. Judging by the DNA end, TRBJ2-1 fits better; the J call may be wrong. Germline V lookup: CDR1 LGHNA, CDR2 YNFKEQ. The CDR3 sequence is 17 residues long. The CDR3 is CASSQDPVGQGGYEQFF. The CDR3 region has the DNA TGTGCCAGCAGCCAGGATCCCGTGGGACAGGGTGGTTACGAGCAGTTCTTC.

Details on this clonotype: A single base separates this from a much larger clone, so it may be a read error. DNA for the CDR3: TGTGCCAGCAGCTTAATGTCAGAGAACACTGAAACTTTCTTT. Protein product: CASSLMSENTETFF. V usage is TRBV7-9 and J usage is TRBJ1-1; D ambiguous. This CDR3 region has 14 residues. Germline-derived CDR1 and CDR2 are SEHNR and FQNEAQ (reference sequence).

Comment on this clonotype: One end of the junction does not line up with germline, which may come from a read error. The chain's CDR3 is CASRIDSPGNTIYF. In DNA form, the CDR3 reads TGTGCCAGCAGGATAGACAGCCCTGGAAACACCATATATTTC. This sequence joins TRBV6-5 and TRBJ1-3; tentative D call: TRBD1 (5 bases). The CDR3 contains 14 residues. In germline, CDR1 is MNHEY, CDR2 SVGAGI.

Points on this clonotype: This may come from a read error, since a much larger clone is one base off. J is TRBJ2-5 and V is TRBV7-9, with D perhaps being TRBD1 or TRBD2 (5 bases each). Germline CDR1 reads SEHNR; CDR2 reads FQNEAQ (reference sequence). The CDR3 contains 17 residues. V gave up 3 bases and J gave up 2 bases, with 19 bases separating them. CDR3: CASSLGLSGSPQETQYF. The DNA for the CDR3 is TGTGCCAGCAGCTTGGGGCTATCGGGAAGTCCTCAAGAGACCCAGTACTTC. The entire variable domain, with the rest obtained from reference TRBV7-9 and TRBJ2-5, is as follows: DTGVSQNPRHKITKRGQNVTFRCDPISEHNRLYWYRQTLGQGPEFLTYFQNEAQLEKSRLLSDRFSAERPKGSFSTLEIQRTEQGDSAMYLCASSLGLSGSPQETQYFGPGTRLLVL.

Remarks on this clonotype: Its ends do not fully match the called genes, so a read error is possible. The chain is built from TRBV28 and TRBJ1-6, with a possible D match to TRBD1 (5 bases). CDR1 is MDHEN, CDR2 SYDVKM, per germline. This CDR3 has 13 amino acids. Written as DNA, the CDR3 is TGCGCCAGCAGTATGGGGGGGAATTCACGCCTCCACTTT. Translated: CASSMGGNSRLHF.

Concerning this clonotype itself: An end of the junction differs from the germline gene, which may be a read error. The chain links TRBV6-5 to TRBJ1-1; 8 bases are a match to TRBD1. Germline V gene data show CDR1 as MNHEY and CDR2 as SVGAGI. This CDR3 has 15 residues. CDR3 amino acids: CACRPRGQKNTEAFF. The CDR3 DNA follows: TGCGCCTGCAGGCCCAGGGGGCAGAAGAACACTGAAGCTTTCTTT.

By its share, this clonotype is medium-sized. The chain employs TRBV11-2 and TRBJ2-3, with D perhaps TRBD1 (6 bases). This CDR3 is built from 16 residues. The ends were cut back, 5 bases at V and 4 bases at J, with 19 bases in the middle. Germline loops: CDR1 SGHAT, CDR2 FQNNGV. CDR3 in amino acids: CASSNQGTFLSDTQYF. In nucleotides, the CDR3 is TGTGCCAGCAGCAACCAGGGGACATTCTTATCAGATACGCAGTATTTT.

This clonotype has ten or more counts. The rearrangement joins TRBV12-3 or TRBV12-4 to TRBJ1-6, with a tentative D call TRBD1 (5 bases). The ends were cut back, 0 bases at V and 7 bases at J, with 13 bases in the middle. This CDR3 spans 16 amino acids. CDR3 residues: CASSLAARAANSPLHF. DNA of the CDR3: TGTGCCAGCAGTTTAGCCGCCAGGGCGGCCAATTCACCCCTCCACTTT.

As concerns this clonotype: In this CDR3 the conserved last residue, phenylalanine or tryptophan, is missing, so a read error is likely. This chain joins TRBV11-3 and TRBJ2-3, with D possibly TRBD2 on 6 matching bases. The V end lost 6 bases, the J end lost 0 bases, and 10 bases lay between the germline ends. The length of the CDR3 is 14 residues. Germline CDR1 is SGHNT and CDR2 is YENEEA. The CDR3 DNA is TGTGCCAGCAGTTTCGGGACTAGCACAGATACGCAGTATCTT. Translating gives CASSFGTSTDTQYL.

The CDR3 nucleotides read TGCAGTGCTCCACGGGACGTGTCCTACAATGAGCAGTTCTTC. Translation: CSAPRDVSYNEQFF. The V gene is TRBV20-1, the J gene TRBJ2-1, with D possibly called TRBD1 or TRBD2 (5 bases each). The CDR3 is 14 residues long. V was trimmed by 5 bases and J by 1 base, leaving 12 bases between them. CDR1 and CDR2 (germline): DFQATT, SNEGSKA (reference sequence).